This entry concerns a single T cell receptor (beta chain). Its antigen remains unknown. The junction departs from germline at one end; a sequencing error may be responsible. Three rounds of nested PCR, following a modified ARM-PCR protocol, produced the TCRbeta library. TCRdb passed the multiplex PCR reads through MiXCR, listing each CDR3 protein once. The profile shows 81,000 or so distinct CDR3 sequences, 80% to 90% of them singletons. This sample's RNA came from whole unsorted tissue. This non-tumor lung sample came from over 3 cm beyond the tumor edge. The source of the sample is a study of tumor and adjacent non-tumor tissue in lung cancer. Overall study context: The patients, 10 men and roughly 5 women, were roughly 30 to 80 with stage I to III disease.

Study-wide points: TCR diversity was significantly greater in tumor than normal lung tissue.

The CDR3 is 15 residues long. Germline assignment: CDR1 MNHEY and CDR2 SVGEGT. The TCR comes from a man in his fifties or sixties with non-small cell lung cancer. The sample comprised distant non-tumor lung tissue. The chain carries TRBV6-2 or TRBV6-3 and TRBJ2-1; possible D gene TRBD1, 5 bases. The CDR3 sequence: CASSQGSGSYNEHFF. CDR3 nucleotides: TGCGCCAGCAGCCAGGGCTCGGGCTCCTACAATGAACATTTCTTC.